A single sample is the source of the 24 T cell receptor beta chains below, sequenced in a study of OX40 agonist ivuxolimab in advanced cancers. Sequencing was performed with immunoSEQ multiplex PCR; in TCRdb, only in-frame clones are kept and a portion is missing. The sample lists fewer than 30,000 clones, 85% to 90% occurring once. Material: CD4+ or CD8+ T cells sorted from blood, obtained in a trial of the OX40 agonist ivuxolimab. The receptors shown here come from an adult with an advanced solid tumor such as melanoma, head and neck, liver or kidney cancer.

This chain connects TRBV6-5 to TRBJ1-4; D is undetermined. Germline V gives CDR1 MNHEY, CDR2 SVGAGI. This CDR3 spans 13 amino acids. The V end was cut by 6 bases, the J end by 8 bases, with 13 bases between. This CDR3 is CASSEGLREKLFF. The CDR3 bases are TGTGCCAGCAGCGAGGGATTGAGGGAAAAACTGTTTTTT.

V gene TRBV6-1 combines with J gene TRBJ1-2, with 7 nucleotides matching TRBD1. V dropped 6 bases and J dropped 4; count of bases not matched to a gene: 5. This CDR3 is 13 amino acids long. The germline V gene encodes CDR1 MNHNS and CDR2 SASEGT. This chain's CDR3 is CASSLGQSYGYTF. Here the CDR3 DNA reads TGTGCCAGCAGCCTGGGACAGTCCTATGGCTACACCTTC.

The chain links TRBV9 to TRBJ2-7; 8 nucleotides match TRBD1. This CDR3 region has 16 residues. Trimming cost V 3 bases and J 5 bases; bases outside gene matches: 13. Germline-derived CDR1 and CDR2 are SGDLS and YYNGEE. CDR3 sequence (DNA): TGTGCCAGCAGCGGGCCCCGGACAGGGTATCGCCACGAGCAGTACTTC. It translates to CASSGPRTGYRHEQYF.

The chain has TRBV30 and TRBJ2-3; D is unresolved. CDR1 is GTSNPN and CDR2 is SVGIG in the germline V gene (reference sequence). CDR3 length: 13 amino acids. Deletions cut 0 bases from V and 2 bases from J, with 6 bases between. CDR3 nucleotide sequence: TGTGCCTGGAGTGTCAGCACCACAGATACGCAGTATTTT. As protein: CAWSVSTTDTQYF.

This clone was observed a few times. This chain uses TRBV30 with TRBJ1-1; D remains unclear. This CDR3 contains 13 residues. Germline V gives CDR1 GTSNPN, CDR2 SVGIG (reference sequence). The V end was cut by 2 bases, the J end by 0 bases, with 7 bases between. CDR3 protein: CAWSLALNTEAFF. For the CDR3, the DNA is TGTGCCTGGAGTCTGGCCCTGAACACTGAAGCTTTCTTT.

The chain uses TRBV11-2 and TRBJ2-3, with TRBD2 matching over 10 bases. The V gene end was trimmed by 5 bases and the J gene end by 1 base; junction bases not matched to a gene: 6. The CDR3 consists of 16 residues. Germline CDR1 and CDR2: SGHAT and FQNNGV. Written as DNA, the CDR3 is TGTGCCAGCAGCCAAGATCTAGCGGGGGGCACAGATACGCAGTATTTT. Translation gives CASSQDLAGGTDTQYF. Using reference TRBV11-2 and TRBJ2-3 for the parts outside the CDR3, the full variable domain is EAGVAQSPRYKIIEKRQSVAFWCNPISGHATLYWYQQILGQGPKLLIQFQNNGVVDDSQLPKDRFSAERLKGVDSTLKIQPAKLEDSAVYLCASSQDLAGGTDTQYFGPGTRLTVL.

The chain couples TRBV30 to TRBJ1-1; D gene ambiguous. The V end was cut by 6 bases, the J end by 6 bases, with 8 bases between. Germline V gene data show CDR1 as GTSNPN and CDR2 as SVGIG (reference sequence). The CDR3 is made up of 10 amino acids. CDR3 bases: TGTGCCTGTCGTCGCCCTGAAGCTTTCTTT. Its translation is CACRRPEAFF. The complete variable domain, with remaining parts taken from reference TRBV30 and TRBJ1-1, reads SQTIHQWPATLVQPVGSPLSLECTVEGTSNPNLYWYRQAAGRGLQLLFYSVGIGQISSEVPQNLSASRPQDRQFILSSKKLLLSDSGFYLCACRRPEAFFGQGTRLTVV.

The chain is built from TRBV7-6 and TRBJ1-6; 11 bases match TRBD1. The CDR3 is 15 amino acids. J gave up 10 bases and V 4 bases, and 6 bases lay outside the gene matches. Germline CDR1 SGHVS, CDR2 FNYEAQ. CDR3 amino acids: CASSSGQGVGSPLHF. The CDR3 region has the DNA TGTGCCAGCAGCTCGGGACAGGGGGTAGGATCACCCCTCCACTTT.

The rearrangement joins TRBV7-8 to TRBJ1-4; D uncertain. This CDR3 has 16 residues. Germline CDR1 is SGHVS and CDR2 is FQNEAQ. Trimming cost V 5 bases and J 0 bases, with 13 bases left between them. This CDR3 is CASSPRRVPTNEKLFF. The CDR3 DNA follows: TGTGCCAGCAGCCCGAGGCGGGTGCCAACTAATGAAAAACTGTTTTTT. The full variable domain, its missing parts supplied by reference TRBV7-8 and TRBJ1-4, is GAGVSQSPRYKVAKRGQDVALRCDPISGHVSLFWYQQALGQGPEFLTYFQNEAQLDKSGLPSDRFFAERPEGSVSTLKIQRTQQEDSAVYLCASSPRRVPTNEKLFFGSGTQLSVL.

The chain couples TRBV10-3 to TRBJ2-4; possible D gene TRBD2, 6 bases. The CDR3 contains 16 residues. The V end was cut by 0 bases, the J end by 0 bases, with 9 bases between. CDR1 is ENHRY and CDR2 is SYGVKD in the germline V gene. The CDR3 region is CAISESGGLAKNIQYF. The CDR3 coding sequence is TGTGCCATCAGTGAGTCCGGGGGACTAGCCAAAAACATTCAGTACTTC.

The rearrangement joins TRBV18 to TRBJ2-7, with D tentatively TRBD1 or TRBD2 (5 bases each). This CDR3 spans 15 amino acids. V was trimmed by 0 bases and J by 6 bases, leaving 15 bases between them. Germline values: CDR1 KGHSH, CDR2 LQKENI. CDR3 amino acids: CASSPPGRSQLEQYF. For the CDR3, the DNA is TGTGCCAGCTCACCACCGGGACGGAGTCAACTCGAGCAGTACTTC.

This chain connects TRBV28 to TRBJ2-1; TRBD2 is a possible D gene (6 bases). The V and J ends lost 6 bases and 5 bases respectively, with 11 bases between them. Germline lookup yields CDR1 MDHEN and CDR2 SYDVKM. CDR3 length: 13 amino acids. The CDR3 sequence is CASREGYDNEQFF. In nucleotides, the CDR3 is TGTGCCAGCAGGGAGGGGTACGACAATGAGCAGTTCTTC.

This chain links TRBV19 with TRBJ2-2, with a possible D match to TRBD2 (5 bases). Germline loops: CDR1 LNHDA, CDR2 SQIVND (reference sequence). Between the trimmed V and J ends, which lost 4 bases and 1 base, there was a span of 10 bases. The CDR3 length is 15 residues. The CDR3 DNA reads TGTGCCAGTAGTACATGGACTGAGAACACCGGGGAGCTGTTTTTT. As protein: CASSTWTENTGELFF.

The chain has TRBV7-9 and TRBJ2-2; D not certain. This CDR3 comprises 13 residues. V lost 3 bases, J lost 0 bases, and 2 bases lay in between. Looked up from germline, CDR1 is SEHNR and CDR2 is FQNEAQ (reference sequence). The CDR3 spells CASSFTNTGELFF. The CDR3 coding sequence is TGTGCCAGCAGCTTTACGAACACCGGGGAGCTGTTTTTT.

This chain uses TRBV19 with TRBJ1-4, with TRBD1 as a possible D gene (6 bases). Germline V gives CDR1 LNHDA, CDR2 SQIVND (reference sequence). This CDR3 is built from 13 residues. V was pared by 4 bases and J by 8 bases, with 11 bases between. The CDR3 DNA is TGTGCCAGTAGTACAGGGGTGGACGAAAAACTGTTTTTT. This sequence encodes CASSTGVDEKLFF. The complete variable domain, with remaining parts taken from reference TRBV19 and TRBJ1-4, reads DGGITQSPKYLFRKEGQNVTLSCEQNLNHDAMYWYRQDPGQGLRLIYYSQIVNDFQKGDIAEGYSVSREKKESFPLTVTSAQKNPTAFYLCASSTGVDEKLFFGSGTQLSVL.

This clone turned up a few times. J is TRBJ2-7 and V is TRBV7-9, with TRBD2 as a possible D gene (6 bases). Trimming took off 8 bases at V and 2 bases at J, with 13 bases between the two ends. Germline V gene data show CDR1 as SEHNR and CDR2 as FQNEAQ (reference sequence). This CDR3 contains 13 residues. CDR3 sequence reads: CASRGTETYEQYF. For the CDR3, the DNA is TGTGCCAGCCGCGGGACGGAAACCTACGAGCAGTACTTC.

V is TRBV15 and J is TRBJ1-1; D uncertain. This CDR3 spans 16 amino acids. V lost 0 bases and J lost 0, with 11 bases in between. The V gene's germline CDR1 is LNHNV and CDR2 YYDKDF (reference sequence). CDR3 DNA: TGTGCCACCAGCAGAGAGGTGTCCGCAATGAACACTGAAGCTTTCTTT. Amino acids: CATSREVSAMNTEAFF.

This chain joins TRBV27 and TRBJ1-2; D unresolved. Trimming left V 0 bases short and J 6 bases short, with 5 bases between. This CDR3 is built from 12 residues. Germline CDR1 is MNHEY and CDR2 is SMNVEV (reference sequence). The CDR3 loop reads CASSLSGDGYTF. In DNA form, the CDR3 reads TGTGCCAGCAGTTTATCGGGTGATGGCTACACCTTC.

This clone is a singleton in its sample. The chain combines TRBV28 with TRBJ2-1; D uncertain. Germline V gene lookup returns CDR1 MDHEN and CDR2 SYDVKM. This CDR3 spans 15 amino acids. V lost 6 bases and J lost 6, with 18 bases in between. The CDR3 coding sequence is TGTGCCAGCAGGCCTGTTGTAACCCCCACCAATGAGCAGTTCTTC. Translating gives CASRPVVTPTNEQFF.

The J gene is TRBJ1-2, the V gene TRBV30; no definite D call. The CDR3 runs 13 residues. Trimming removed 2 bases from V and 0 bases from J, with 7 bases in between. Germline CDR1 and CDR2: GTSNPN and SVGIG (reference sequence). CDR3 amino acids: CAWSPAPNYGYTF. In nucleotides, the CDR3 is TGTGCCTGGAGTCCAGCCCCTAACTATGGCTACACCTTC.

This chain connects TRBV7-3 to TRBJ2-5, with 15 nucleotides matching TRBD2. The CDR3 contains 15 residues. Looked up from germline, CDR1 is SGHTA and CDR2 is FQGTGA. J was trimmed by 5 bases and V by 5 bases; bases with no gene match: 3. CDR3 amino acids: CASSMGLAGGETQYF. The CDR3 DNA sequence: TGTGCCAGCAGCATGGGACTAGCGGGGGGTGAGACCCAGTACTTC. The whole variable domain, filled in from reference TRBV7-3 and TRBJ2-5, reads GAGVSQTPSNKVTEKGKYVELRCDPISGHTALYWYRQSLGQGPEFLIYFQGTGAADDSGLPNDRFFAVRPEGSVSTLKIQRTERGDSAVYLCASSMGLAGGETQYFGPGTRLLVL.

The chain carries TRBV27 and TRBJ1-2, with no clear D. V lost 0 bases and J 0 bases, leaving 5 bases between the germline ends. The CDR3 contains 14 residues. CDR1 MNHEY and CDR2 SMNVEV come from the germline V gene (reference sequence). The CDR3 sequence: CASSLSGTNYGYTF. In nucleotides, the CDR3 is TGTGCCAGCAGTTTATCTGGGACTAACTATGGCTACACCTTC.

This clone was found once. J is TRBJ1-2 and V is TRBV5-4; D call uncertain. Trimming removed 2 bases at V and 2 bases at J, with 10 bases between. The CDR3 totals 14 residues. Germline CDR1 is SGHNT and CDR2 is YYREEE (reference sequence). The CDR3 region is CASSFAGPNYGYTF. The CDR3 bases are TGTGCCAGCAGCTTCGCAGGCCCGAACTATGGCTACACCTTC.

The chain joins TRBV7-9 to TRBJ1-1, with a weak D call TRBD1 (5 bases). The CDR3 consists of 12 residues. V was trimmed by 1 base and J by 9 bases, leaving 9 bases between them. The germline V gene encodes CDR1 SEHNR and CDR2 FQNEAQ (reference sequence). The CDR3 sequence: CASSLGTGQAFF. The DNA of the CDR3 is TGTGCCAGCAGCTTAGGAACGGGACAAGCTTTCTTT.